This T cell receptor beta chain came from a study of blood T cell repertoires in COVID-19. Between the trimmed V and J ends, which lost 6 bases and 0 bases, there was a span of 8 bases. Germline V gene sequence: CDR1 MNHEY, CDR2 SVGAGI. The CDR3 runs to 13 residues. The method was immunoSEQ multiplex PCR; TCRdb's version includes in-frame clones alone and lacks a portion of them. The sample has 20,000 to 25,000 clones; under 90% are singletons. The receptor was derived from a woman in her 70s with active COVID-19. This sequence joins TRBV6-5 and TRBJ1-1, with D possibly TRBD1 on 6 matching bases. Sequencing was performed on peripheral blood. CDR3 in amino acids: CASRRGMNTEAFF. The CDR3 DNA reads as TGTGCCAGCAGGAGGGGGATGAACACTGAAGCTTTCTTT.